Shown below are 20 T cell receptor beta chains from a single sample sequenced in a study of shared clonotypes between healthy human individuals. Clones were sequenced by immunoSEQ multiplex PCR, and TCRdb holds only the in-frame ones, with some missing. The repertoire consists of about 820,000 clones, with more than 85% occurring once and the leading ten covering nearly 25%. CD8 cells classed as naive were CD45RO-negative and positively selected for CCR7, excluding terminally differentiated effector memory CD45RA+ cells. What was sequenced was naive CD8+ T cells sorted from blood. The receptors come from a man aged 25-40 years in good health.

V is TRBV5-4 and J is TRBJ2-7, with D uncertain. The ends were cut back, 4 bases at V and 6 bases at J, with 17 bases in the middle. The CDR3 loop spans 14 amino acids. Germline CDR1 reads SGHNT; CDR2 reads YYREEE (reference sequence). CDR3 coding DNA: TGTGCCAGCAGCGACGGGCCCAGCCCTCTCGAGCAGTACTTC. Translating gives CASSDGPSPLEQYF.

The V gene is TRBV6-1, the J gene TRBJ2-5, with TRBD2 matching over 7 bases. This CDR3 contains 14 residues. The ends lost 2 bases at V and 4 bases at J; junction bases unmatched: 4. Germline CDR1 MNHNS, CDR2 SASEGT. The CDR3 bases are TGTGCCAGCAGTGAAAAGGGAGGGCGAGAGACCCAGTACTTC. Amino acids: CASSEKGGRETQYF.

On this clone itself: This CDR3 is also generated by other DNA sequences in the sample. V usage is TRBV6-6 and J usage is TRBJ2-7; 12 positions match TRBD2. Germline V lookup: CDR1 MNHNY, CDR2 SVGAGI (reference sequence). The CDR3 spans 14 residues. J was trimmed by 4 bases and V by 2 bases; bases with no gene match: 0. The CDR3 spells CASSYGTSGYEQYF. CDR3 in DNA: TGTGCCAGCAGTTACGGGACTAGCGGGTACGAGCAGTACTTC.

This sequence joins TRBV6-5 and TRBJ2-3; D is undetermined. The length of the CDR3 is 13 residues. CDR1 is MNHEY and CDR2 is SVGAGI in the germline V gene. V gave up 2 bases and J gave up 2 bases, with 5 bases separating them. CDR3 amino acids: CASSYHVTDTQYF. In DNA, the CDR3 is TGTGCCAGCAGTTACCATGTCACAGATACGCAGTATTTT.

This clone appeared a single time. Additional DNA sequences in this sample encode the identical CDR3. The V gene is TRBV27, the J gene TRBJ2-1; D uncertain. The germline V gene encodes CDR1 MNHEY and CDR2 SMNVEV (reference sequence). V was cut by 0 bases and J by 4 bases, with 7 bases left in between. This CDR3 is 14 amino acids long. The CDR3 nucleotides read TGTGCCAGCAGTTTATCGGGCCCGTACAATGAGCAGTTCTTC. Its translation: CASSLSGPYNEQFF.

The chain recombines TRBV27 with TRBJ1-2; weak D call: TRBD1 (5 bases). CDR1 and CDR2 from the germline V gene are MNHEY and SMNVEV (reference sequence). Between the trimmed V and J ends, which lost 6 bases and 1 base, there was a span of 15 bases. The CDR3 extends over 15 amino acids. CDR3 nucleotides: TGTGCCAGCAGACCTGGAGCAGGGATTAACTATGGCTACACCTTC. The encoded protein is CASRPGAGINYGYTF.

The chain links TRBV7-9 to TRBJ2-5, with 10 bases matching TRBD1. V shed 5 bases and J 1 base; nucleotides not matched to a gene: 10. This CDR3 has 17 residues. Germline assignment: CDR1 SEHNR and CDR2 FQNEAQ (reference sequence). The CDR3 bases are TGTGCCAGCAGCGAAGGGACAGGGGCTTTGGGCCAAGAGACCCAGTACTTC. Encoded protein: CASSEGTGALGQETQYF.

A word on this clone: Sequence at one end of the junction differs from germline and may be a read error. The gene calls are TRBV28 and TRBJ2-7, with 7 nucleotides matching TRBD1. The CDR3 has 12 amino acids. Germline V gives CDR1 MDHEN, CDR2 SYDVKM. In DNA form, the CDR3 reads TGTGCCAGCAGCCCGCAAGGGCGACAGGGAAGCTTC. Its protein product is CASSPQGRQGSF.

The V call is TRBV27, the J call TRBJ2-7; 8 positions match TRBD2. This CDR3 contains 15 residues. Germline V gene data show CDR1 as MNHEY and CDR2 as SMNVEV (reference sequence). V was clipped by 6 bases and J by 6 bases; unmatched bases: 13. The CDR3 DNA is TGTGCCAGCAGGCCCCTTGTAGCGGGAATGTCCGAGCAGTACTTC. Translation: CASRPLVAGMSEQYF.

This rearrangement joins TRBV13 to TRBJ2-7, with D perhaps given as TRBD1 or TRBD2 (5 bases each). This CDR3 has 13 amino acids. Trimming stripped 5 bases from V and 7 bases from J, with 15 bases between. Per germline, CDR1 PRHDT and CDR2 FYEKMQ (reference sequence). DNA of the CDR3: TGTGCCAGCAGCGACCAGAGGGACCGGGAGCAGTACTTC. Its translation: CASSDQRDREQYF.

The chain links TRBV7-9 to TRBJ2-1; D not certain. Trimming left V 1 base short and J 0 bases short, with 16 bases between. This CDR3 region has 18 residues. Germline V gene data show CDR1 as SEHNR and CDR2 as FQNEAQ (reference sequence). The CDR3: CASSLEGLPPSSYNEQFF. The CDR3 DNA sequence: TGTGCCAGCAGCTTAGAGGGTCTCCCTCCCAGCTCCTACAATGAGCAGTTCTTC.

This clone has only one observation. The chain employs TRBV27 and TRBJ2-7; no definite D call. Deletions cut 5 bases from V and 1 base from J, with 6 bases between. This CDR3 is built from 12 residues. Germline V lookup: CDR1 MNHEY, CDR2 SMNVEV (reference sequence). The CDR3 DNA sequence: TGTGCCAGCAGTGGGGAATCCTACGAGCAGTACTTC. Its translation: CASSGESYEQYF.

The rearrangement links TRBV11-2 to TRBJ1-1, with D tentatively TRBD1 (5 bases). Trimming took 5 bases from V and 5 from J, leaving 18 bases between them. The germline V gene encodes CDR1 SGHAT and CDR2 FQNNGV. The CDR3 loop spans 15 amino acids. The CDR3 is CASSLRHGGKTEAFF. The DNA for the CDR3 is TGTGCCAGCAGCCTACGTCACGGGGGAAAAACTGAAGCTTTCTTT.

The genes are TRBV15 and TRBJ2-2; no clear D gene. The V end lost 5 bases, the J end lost 6 bases, and 10 bases lay between the germline ends. Germline CDR1 reads LNHNV; CDR2 reads YYDKDF (reference sequence). The CDR3 has 13 residues. This chain's CDR3 is CATSPQRAGELFF. CDR3 nucleotide sequence: TGTGCCACCAGCCCACAAAGGGCCGGGGAGCTGTTTTTT.

The chain uses TRBV29-1 and TRBJ2-2; possible D gene TRBD1, 6 bases. This CDR3 is 13 amino acids long. The V end was cut by 6 bases, the J end by 1 base, with 9 bases between. Germline-derived CDR1 and CDR2 are SQVTM and ANQGSEA. As DNA, the CDR3 is TGCAGCGTCACGACAGGGAACACCGGGGAGCTGTTTTTT. It specifies CSVTTGNTGELFF.

The V and J genes are TRBV11-2 and TRBJ2-1, with TRBD2 identical over 7 bases. Trimming cost V 4 bases and J 0 bases; bases outside gene matches: 12. The CDR3 extends over 18 amino acids. CDR1 and CDR2 from the germline V gene are SGHAT and FQNNGV. CDR3 region: CASSYQPIGGSSYNEQFF. Here the CDR3 DNA reads TGTGCCAGCAGCTATCAGCCGATAGGCGGGAGCTCCTACAATGAGCAGTTCTTC. The whole variable domain, filled in from reference TRBV11-2 and TRBJ2-1, reads EAGVAQSPRYKIIEKRQSVAFWCNPISGHATLYWYQQILGQGPKLLIQFQNNGVVDDSQLPKDRFSAERLKGVDSTLKIQPAKLEDSAVYLCASSYQPIGGSSYNEQFFGPGTRLTVL.

This clone was seen only once. The rearrangement links TRBV10-3 to TRBJ2-1; D is uncertain. Germline values: CDR1 ENHRY, CDR2 SYGVKD. V was shortened by 2 bases and J by 15 bases, with 17 bases between the two germline ends. The CDR3 extends over 13 amino acids. The CDR3 DNA sequence: TGTGCCATCAGTGAGCCAAATTCGTGGTGGGTGTTCTTC. Translated: CAISEPNSWWVFF.

This clone came up a few times. The chain combines TRBV7-9 with TRBJ1-4, with 8 bases identical to TRBD1. Germline CDR1 reads SEHNR; CDR2 reads FQNEAQ (reference sequence). V was pared by 7 bases and J by 8 bases, with 9 bases of the junction left unmatched. The CDR3 has 14 residues. The CDR3 nucleotides read TGTGCCAGCACAGGGGGCTCTTCTCTCGAAAAACTGTTTTTT. Amino acid sequence: CASTGGSSLEKLFF.

This clone was detected once. This chain links TRBV2 with TRBJ2-2; 7 nucleotides agree with TRBD1. After removal of 4 bases from V and 0 bases from J, the junction contained 11 bases not matched to a gene. The CDR3 covers 18 residues. The germline V gene has CDR1 SNHLY and CDR2 FYNNEI. CDR3: CASSGITGASPNTGELFF. The CDR3 nucleotides are TGTGCCAGCAGTGGTATTACAGGGGCTAGCCCGAACACCGGGGAGCTGTTTTTT.

This chain connects TRBV20-1 to TRBJ1-1; maybe TRBD1 (5 bases). The germline gives CDR1 DFQATT, CDR2 SNEGSKA (reference sequence). CDR3 length equals 11 residues. V lost 6 bases to trimming and J lost 4 bases, with 9 bases between them. Written as DNA, the CDR3 is TGCAGTGCCTTCGGGGGCACTGAAGCTTTCTTT. Its translation: CSAFGGTEAFF.